Below are 11 T cell receptor beta chains sequenced from a single sample in a study of cytomegalovirus exposure and HLA in healthy donors. Vbeta (60) and Jbeta (13) primers were used in the PCR. The repertoire was sequenced with immunoSEQ multiplex PCR; TCRdb's copy has only in-frame clones and lacks some. In the table there are nearly 200,000 clones, approximately 83% of which are singletons. The specimen sequenced was PBMCs. The receptor set was obtained from a boy aged 2-9 years in good health and CMV-seronegative.

V gene TRBV5-4 combines with J gene TRBJ2-3, with 7 nucleotides matching TRBD1. After removal of 4 bases from V and 0 bases from J, the junction contained 5 bases not matched to a gene. The CDR3 covers 15 residues. CDR1 and CDR2 (germline): SGHNT, YYREEE (reference sequence). DNA for the CDR3: TGTGCCAGCAGCACAAAGACAGGGAGCACAGATACGCAGTATTTT. Its translation is CASSTKTGSTDTQYF.

The chain links TRBV9 to TRBJ2-2; maybe TRBD2 (6 bases). The CDR3 runs 16 residues. Germline V gene lookup returns CDR1 SGDLS and CDR2 YYNGEE. Trimming took off 4 bases at V and 4 bases at J, with 17 bases between the two ends. The CDR3 loop reads CASSPSEVDSTGELFF. In nucleotides, the CDR3 is TGTGCCAGCAGCCCTAGCGAGGTAGACAGCACCGGGGAGCTGTTTTTT.

V is TRBV4-1 and J is TRBJ2-7; D is perhaps TRBD1 (6 bases). CDR3 length equals 16 residues. V lost 4 bases and J 2 bases, leaving 18 bases between the germline ends. CDR1 and CDR2 (germline): MGHRA, YSYEKL. Here the CDR3 DNA reads TGCGCCAGCAGCCGAATCTCCGGGACAAGAACCTACGAGCAGTACTTC. It yields the protein CASSRISGTRTYEQYF.

J is TRBJ2-3 and V is TRBV6-5; 9 bases align to TRBD2. The length of the CDR3 is 16 residues. Germline trimming cut 0 bases from V and 7 bases from J; bases unmatched to any gene: 8. CDR1 MNHEY and CDR2 SVGAGI come from the germline V gene. The CDR3 protein is CASSYSPGGGAYTQYF. CDR3 nucleotide sequence: TGTGCCAGCAGTTACTCGCCGGGCGGGGGGGCTTATACGCAGTATTTT.

The chain is built from TRBV25-1 and TRBJ1-2; D possibly corresponds to TRBD1 (5 bases). CDR3 length: 13 amino acids. CDR1 and CDR2 (germline): MGHDK, SYGVNS. V lost 4 bases and J lost 1, with 7 bases in between. CDR3 coding DNA: TGTGCCAGCAGTGGACAGTTTAACTATGGCTACACCTTC. Protein: CASSGQFNYGYTF.

The V and J genes are TRBV28 and TRBJ1-2; maybe TRBD1 (5 bases). Germline V gene data show CDR1 as MDHEN and CDR2 as SYDVKM. The germline V and J ends were trimmed by 3 bases and 8 bases, with 13 bases remaining between them. The CDR3 is made up of 13 amino acids. The chain's CDR3 is CASSFGAGQGYTF. The CDR3 DNA reads TGTGCCAGCAGTTTTGGGGCAGGGCAAGGCTACACCTTC.

This chain connects TRBV19 to TRBJ1-6; the match to TRBD1 covers 9 bases. This CDR3 comprises 13 residues. V was clipped by 6 bases and J by 7 bases; unmatched bases: 1. The V gene's germline CDR1 is LNHDA and CDR2 SQIVND (reference sequence). The CDR3 DNA is TGTGCCAGTAGAGACAGGGGGAATTCACCCCTCCACTTT. Protein sequence: CASRDRGNSPLHF.

In DNA form, the CDR3 reads TGTGCCAGTCAGCATGGAGCTCAAGAGACCCAGTACTTC. It yields the protein CASQHGAQETQYF. This rearrangement joins TRBV7-2 to TRBJ2-5, with D hard to call. Germline-derived CDR1 and CDR2 are SGHTA and FQGNSA. V shed 9 bases and J shed 2 bases, with 13 bases lying between them. The length of the CDR3 is 13 residues.

This rearrangement joins TRBV5-4 to TRBJ1-2; 7 bases match TRBD1. The CDR3 totals 16 residues. The junction had 17 bases not matched to a gene; V was cut back by 4 bases and J by 8 bases. CDR1 and CDR2 (germline): SGHNT, YYREEE (reference sequence). The CDR3 sequence: CASSPQGVGRGEGYTF. CDR3 coding DNA: TGTGCCAGCAGCCCCCAGGGGGTTGGCAGGGGAGAAGGCTACACCTTC.

The J gene is TRBJ1-2, the V gene TRBV7-2; D is perhaps TRBD1 (6 bases). Trimming left V 1 base short and J 6 bases short, with 12 bases between. Per the germline V gene, CDR1 is SGHTA and CDR2 is FQGNSA. CDR3 length equals 14 residues. CDR3 nucleotide sequence: TGTGCCAGCAGCTTAGGGTTAGGGGGGGATGGCTACACCTTC. Amino acids: CASSLGLGGDGYTF. The full variable domain, rest sourced from reference TRBV7-2 and TRBJ1-2, is GAGVSQSPSNKVTEKGKDVELRCDPISGHTALYWYRQSLGQGLEFLIYFQGNSAPDKSGLPSDRFSAERTGGSVSTLTIQRTQQEDSAVYLCASSLGLGGDGYTFGSGTRLTVV.

The genes are TRBV9 and TRBJ1-4, with a weak D call TRBD1 (6 bases). This CDR3 is 15 amino acids long. Germline V gene data show CDR1 as SGDLS and CDR2 as YYNGEE. Trimming took off 4 bases at V and 4 bases at J, with 14 bases between the two ends. The CDR3 is CASSPRGGLNEKLFF. The DNA for the CDR3 is TGTGCCAGCAGCCCTCGGGGGGGCCTTAATGAAAAACTGTTTTTT.